This T cell receptor beta chain was identified during a study of T cells in Graves' hyperthyroidism and ophthalmopathy. On the study more broadly: The authors collected peripheral blood at initial diagnosis, before any treatment. Study-wide points: Classification by a 13 V-J model distinguished ophthalmopathy from stable hyperthyroidism. Blood also showed most of the thyroid clonotypes that were expanded above 0.001.

A roughly 9.3 ml volume of fresh peripheral blood provided the PBMCs. A remark on this clonotype: Its antigen is not known. A read error may produce the germline difference seen at one junction end.

RNA transcripts served as the template for amplifying TCR beta CDR3 regions. RT-PCR in the first round (using the HTBI primer set) targeted the TCR CDR3. TCRdb called the multiplex PCR reads again in MiXCR, with one record for every CDR3 protein. The sample lists about 510,000 distinct CDR3 sequences; 14% were seen once. The CDR3 covers 14 residues. CDR1 is SNHLY and CDR2 is FYNNEI in the germline V gene. This clonotype originated in a woman between 40 and 50 years old with Graves' hyperthyroidism. This rearrangement joins TRBV2 to TRBJ2-1, with TRBD2 as a possible D gene (5 bases). Sample: blood. The CDR3 DNA is TGTGCCAGCAGTGACGCAGGAGACTACAGTGAGCAGTTCTTC. Its protein product is CASSDAGDYSEQFF.